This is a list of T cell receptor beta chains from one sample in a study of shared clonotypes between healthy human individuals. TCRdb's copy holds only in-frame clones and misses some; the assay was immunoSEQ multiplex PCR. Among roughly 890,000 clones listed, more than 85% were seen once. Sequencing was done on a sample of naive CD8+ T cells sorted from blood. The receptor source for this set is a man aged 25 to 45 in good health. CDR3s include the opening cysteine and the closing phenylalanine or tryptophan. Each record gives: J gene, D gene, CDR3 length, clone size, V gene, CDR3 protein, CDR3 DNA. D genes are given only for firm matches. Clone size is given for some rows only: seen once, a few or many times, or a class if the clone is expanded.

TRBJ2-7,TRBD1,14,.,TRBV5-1,CASSIRTGPYEQYF,TGCGCCAGCAGCATAAGGACAGGGCCCTACGAGCAGTACTTC
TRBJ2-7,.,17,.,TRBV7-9,CASSLTPPRGGLDEQYF,TGTGCCAGCAGCTTAACCCCCCCACGGGGAGGATTGGACGAGCAGTACTTC
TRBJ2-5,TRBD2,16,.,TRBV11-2,CASSPRLAGGQETQYF,TGTGCCAGCAGCCCAAGACTAGCGGGAGGGCAGGAGACCCAGTACTTC
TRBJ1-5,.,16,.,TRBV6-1,CASSETGPTGNQPQHF,TGTGCCAGCAGCGAAACAGGGCCGACTGGTAATCAGCCCCAGCATTTT
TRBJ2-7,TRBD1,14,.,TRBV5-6,CASSLGQGGYEQYF,TGTGCCAGCAGCCTAGGACAGGGGGGATACGAGCAGTACTTC
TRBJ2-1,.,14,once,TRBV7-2,CASSPWVSSDEQFF,TGTGCCAGCAGCCCTTGGGTTAGCTCGGATGAGCAGTTCTTC
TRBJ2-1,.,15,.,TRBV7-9,CASSPLGGSYNEQFF,TGTGCCAGCAGCCCCCTGGGGGGTTCCTACAATGAGCAGTTCTTC
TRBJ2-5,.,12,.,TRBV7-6,CASSFSAGTQYF,TGTGCCAGCAGCTTTTCGGCAGGGACCCAGTACTTC
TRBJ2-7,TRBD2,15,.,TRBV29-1,CSVDFSSGTYYEQYF,TGCAGCGTTGATTTTTCTAGCGGGACTTACTACGAGCAGTACTTC
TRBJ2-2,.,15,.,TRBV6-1,CASSEWAGNTGELFF,TGTGCCAGCAGTGAATGGGCAGGCAACACCGGGGAGCTGTTTTTT